The TCR beta chain described here comes from a study of blood T cell repertoires in COVID-19. Study in general: From T cells, B-cell-depleted T cells, or PBMCs came the material, which was cDNA or gDNA.

Germline assignment: CDR1 KGHSY and CDR2 FQNENV. This CDR3 is 15 amino acids long. The V end was cut by 0 bases, the J end by 1 base, with 10 bases between. In terms of age and location, participants ranged from roughly 18 to 100 years and lived in 24 US areas. The table came from immunoSEQ multiplex PCR; TCRdb's copy has only in-frame clones and leaves some out. Of approximately 400,000 clones in the sample, approximately 87% were seen once. Material for sequencing was PBMCs or T cells enriched from blood (not recorded which). The rearrangement joins TRBV16 to TRBJ2-7; a possible D gene is TRBD2 (5 bases). The clonotype originates from a man aged 25 to 40 who had recovered from COVID-19. CDR3 in DNA: TGTGCCAGCAGCCAATCGGGAACGGGATCCTACGAGCAGTACTTC. As protein: CASSQSGTGSYEQYF.